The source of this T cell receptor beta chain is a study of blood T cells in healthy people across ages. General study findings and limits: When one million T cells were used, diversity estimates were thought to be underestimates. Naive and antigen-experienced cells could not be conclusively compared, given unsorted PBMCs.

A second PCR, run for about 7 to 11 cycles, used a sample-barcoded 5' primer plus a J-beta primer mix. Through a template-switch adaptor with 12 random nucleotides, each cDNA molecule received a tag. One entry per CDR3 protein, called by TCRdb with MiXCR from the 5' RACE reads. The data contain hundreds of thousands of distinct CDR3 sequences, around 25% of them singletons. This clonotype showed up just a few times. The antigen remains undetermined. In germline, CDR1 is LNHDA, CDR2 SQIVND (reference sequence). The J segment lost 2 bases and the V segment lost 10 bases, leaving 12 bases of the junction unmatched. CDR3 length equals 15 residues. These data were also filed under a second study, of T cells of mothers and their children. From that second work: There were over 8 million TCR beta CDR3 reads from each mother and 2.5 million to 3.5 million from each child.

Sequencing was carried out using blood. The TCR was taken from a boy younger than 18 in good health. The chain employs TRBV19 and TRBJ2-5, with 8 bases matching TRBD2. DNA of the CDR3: TGTGCCACCTCGTCCCCAACTAGCGGTCAAGAGACCCAGTACTTC. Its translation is CATSSPTSGQETQYF.